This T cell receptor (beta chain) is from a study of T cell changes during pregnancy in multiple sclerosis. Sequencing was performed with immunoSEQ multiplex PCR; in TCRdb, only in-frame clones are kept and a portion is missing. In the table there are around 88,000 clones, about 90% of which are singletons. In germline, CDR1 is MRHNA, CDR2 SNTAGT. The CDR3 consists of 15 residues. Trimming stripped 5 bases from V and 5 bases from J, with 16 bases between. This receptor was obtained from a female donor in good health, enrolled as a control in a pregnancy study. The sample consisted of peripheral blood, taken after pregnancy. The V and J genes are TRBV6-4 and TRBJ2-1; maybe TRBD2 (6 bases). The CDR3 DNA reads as TGTGCCAGCAGTCCCCTTGGCGGGGAGAACAATGAGCAGTTCTTC. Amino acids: CASSPLGGENNEQFF.